This T cell receptor beta chain was captured in a study of blood T cell repertoires in COVID-19. TCRdb's copy holds only in-frame clones and misses some; the assay was immunoSEQ multiplex PCR. Of approximately 140,000 clones listed, 84% are singletons. Germline loops: CDR1 SGHAT, CDR2 FQNNGV. The length of the CDR3 is 14 residues. Between the trimmed V and J ends, which lost 0 bases and 8 bases, there was a span of 11 bases. The genes are TRBV11-2 and TRBJ2-1, with a weak D call TRBD2 (6 bases). The sequenced sample was PBMCs or T cells enriched from blood (not recorded which). This sequence originates from a woman aged 50 to 60 who had been exposed to COVID-19. The CDR3 sequence is CASSLDGAGYEQFF. For the CDR3, the DNA is TGTGCCAGCAGCTTAGACGGCGCGGGATATGAGCAGTTCTTC.